This is a list of T cell receptor beta chains from one sample in a study of cytomegalovirus exposure and HLA in healthy donors. Only in-frame clones appear in the TCRdb table, and some are missing; sequencing was by immunoSEQ multiplex PCR. The sample shows some 160,000 clones, roughly 80% of them seen only once. Sequenced input: PBMCs. Receptor source: a male donor in good health and CMV-seropositive. CDR3s include the opening cysteine and the closing phenylalanine or tryptophan. The D gene is left open where the match is weak. Clone size is given for some rows only: seen once, a few or many times, or a class if the clone is expanded.

TRBD2 | - | TRBJ2-7 | 14 | TRBV6-6 | CASSPSGSSYEQYF | TGTGCCAGCAGCCCTAGCGGGAGCTCCTACGAGCAGTACTTC
TRBD2 | - | TRBJ2-5 | 13 | TRBV11-2 | CASSKSGKETQYF | TGTGCCAGCAGCAAAAGCGGGAAAGAGACCCAGTACTTC
- | - | TRBJ2-1 | 14 | TRBV15 | CATRWAEAYNEQFF | TGTGCCACCAGGTGGGCCGAAGCCTACAATGAGCAGTTCTTC
- | few | TRBJ1-5 | 13 | TRBV27 | CASSSDTLQPQHF | TGTGCCAGCAGCTCCGACACGCTACAGCCCCAGCATTTT
- | once | TRBJ1-1 | 15 | TRBV7-9 | CASSPSQSRGGEAFF | TGTGCCAGCAGCCCATCACAGAGCCGGGGTGGTGAGGCTTTCTTT
- | - | TRBJ1-1 | 12 | TRBV5-5 | CASSPVLTEAFF | TGTGCCAGCAGCCCAGTCTTAACGGAAGCTTTCTTT
- | once | TRBJ2-1 | 15 | TRBV9 | CASSVGGSVIDEQFF | TGTGCCAGCAGCGTAGGAGGGAGCGTTATAGATGAGCAGTTCTTC
TRBD2 | - | TRBJ2-7 | 13 | TRBV6-5 | CASSSRELGEQYF | TGTGCCAGCAGTTCGCGGGAGCTTGGCGAGCAGTACTTC
- | - | TRBJ1-1 | 12 | TRBV7-9 | CSSSLRGTEAFF | TGTTCCAGCAGCTTAAGGGGCACTGAAGCTTTCTTT
- | - | TRBJ2-2 | 16 | TRBV9 | CASSPQPGLLTGELFF | TGTGCCAGCAGCCCACAACCGGGACTGCTCACCGGGGAGCTGTTTTTT
TRBD1 | - | TRBJ1-6 | 15 | TRBV19 | CARSKPGQGNSPLHF | TGTGCCAGATCCAAACCGGGACAGGGTAATTCACCCCTCCACTTT
- | - | TRBJ1-2 | 12 | TRBV18 | CASSHQQGGYTF | TGTGCCAGCTCACACCAACAGGGTGGCTACACCTTC
- | - | TRBJ1-1 | 13 | TRBV7-9 | CASSVQTPPEAFF | TGTGCCAGCAGCGTACAGACACCCCCTGAAGCTTTCTTT
- | - | TRBJ2-1 | 16 | TRBV4-2 | CASSQSFAGLNNEQFF | TGTGCCAGCAGCCAATCCTTCGCGGGACTCAACAATGAGCAGTTCTTC
TRBD2 | - | TRBJ2-2 | 15 | TRBV10-3 | CAIERGLVPTGELFF | TGTGCCATCGAAAGGGGACTAGTACCCACCGGGGAGCTGTTTTTT
- | - | TRBJ2-7 | 14 | TRBV28 | CASSFGGRSYEQYF | TGTGCCAGCAGTTTCGGCGGGCGGTCCTACGAGCAGTACTTC
TRBD2 | - | TRBJ2-3 | 14 | TRBV7-9 | CASSSTSGGDTQYF | TGTGCCAGCAGCTCTACTAGCGGTGGGGATACGCAGTATTTT
TRBD2 | - | TRBJ2-1 | 17 | TRBV7-9 | CSSSLHRLATQGNEQFF | TGTTCCAGCAGCTTACACCGACTAGCTACTCAGGGCAATGAGCAGTTCTTC
TRBD1 | - | TRBJ2-1 | 11 | TRBV29-1 | CSVSRDRVEFF | TGCAGCGTTTCCCGGGACAGGGTAGAGTTCTTC
TRBD1 | - | TRBJ2-7 | 14 | TRBV11-3 | CASSLLRQGSEQYF | TGTGCCAGCAGCTTACTGAGACAGGGGAGCGAGCAGTACTTC
- | - | TRBJ1-5 | 15 | TRBV2 | CASSAGPVGNQPQHF | TGTGCCAGCAGTGCAGGGCCAGTCGGCAATCAGCCCCAGCATTTT
TRBD1 | - | TRBJ1-2 | 15 | TRBV5-8 | CASSLPGQGLSGYTF | TGTGCCAGCAGCCTACCGGGACAGGGCCTATCCGGCTACACCTTC
- | - | TRBJ1-1 | 15 | TRBV7-2 | CASSLEGLDRIEAFF | TGTGCCAGCAGCTTAGAGGGCTTAGACAGAATTGAAGCTTTCTTT
- | - | TRBJ2-7 | 14 | TRBV2 | CASRARGVAYEQYF | TGTGCCAGCAGAGCCCGAGGAGTGGCCTACGAGCAGTACTTC
- | - | TRBJ1-2 | 17 | TRBV9 | CASSVGVASAGNYGYTF | TGTGCCAGCAGCGTAGGAGTGGCCTCGGCGGGTAACTATGGCTACACCTTC
TRBD2 | - | TRBJ2-3 | 19 | TRBV5-1 | CASSLAPAGGEGGTDTQYF | TGCGCCAGCAGCTTGGCACCAGCGGGAGGGGAGGGGGGCACAGATACGCAGTATTTT
- | - | TRBJ1-2 | 15 | TRBV7-9 | CASSSPVTVGSGYTF | TGTGCCAGCAGCTCCCCGGTGACCGTAGGGAGTGGCTACACCTTC
- | - | TRBJ2-7 | 13 | TRBV7-2 | CASRRAQGYEQYF | TGTGCCAGCAGGCGGGCACAGGGCTACGAGCAGTACTTC
TRBD1 | once | TRBJ2-4 | 18 | TRBV27 | CASSPYRTGDLAKNIQYF | TGTGCCAGCAGTCCCTACCGGACAGGGGATCTAGCCAAAAACATTCAGTACTTC
TRBD2 | - | TRBJ2-1 | 15 | TRBV6-5 | CASSYSGLEVNEQFF | TGTGCCAGCAGTTACTCGGGACTAGAGGTCAATGAGCAGTTCTTC
TRBD2 | once | TRBJ2-7 | 15 | TRBV18 | CASSPGAGGPDEQYF | TGTGCCAGCTCACCGGGAGCGGGAGGGCCTGACGAGCAGTACTTC
- | once | TRBJ2-2 | 14 | TRBV5-5 | CASSRTRNTGELFF | TGTGCCAGCTCCCGGACTCGGAACACCGGGGAGCTGTTTTTT
- | - | TRBJ1-2 | 13 | TRBV5-5 | CASSLYDPPRDTF | TGTGCCAGCAGCTTGTATGACCCCCCCCGGGACACCTTC
- | - | TRBJ2-1 | 17 | TRBV21-1 | CASSNRRAGSSYNEQFF | TGTGCCAGCAGCAATCGTCGGGCGGGCTCCTCCTACAATGAGCAGTTCTTC
TRBD1 | once | TRBJ2-5 | 16 | TRBV10-1 | CASSEYPGQGWETQYF | TGCGCCAGCAGTGAGTATCCGGGACAGGGTTGGGAGACCCAGTACTTC
TRBD1 | - | TRBJ2-5 | 15 | TRBV7-2 | CASGRQGQISETQYF | TGTGCCAGCGGAAGACAGGGCCAAATTTCGGAGACCCAGTACTTC
- | once | TRBJ1-1 | 15 | TRBV27 | CASSLLGGFQGEAFF | TGTGCCAGCAGTTTACTCGGCGGTTTTCAAGGTGAAGCTTTCTTT
- | - | TRBJ2-1 | 13 | TRBV7-2 | CASRPGSYNEQFF | TGTGCCAGCAGACCGGGCTCCTACAATGAGCAGTTCTTC
- | - | TRBJ1-4 | 13 | TRBV30 | CAWSGEANEKLFF | TGTGCCTGGAGTGGCGAGGCTAATGAAAAACTGTTTTTT
- | - | TRBJ2-3 | 18 | TRBV1 | CTSSRTAIAGEGADTQYF | TGCACCAGCAGCCGAACCGCAATAGCGGGAGAAGGTGCAGATACGCAGTATTTT
- | - | TRBJ2-5 | 18 | TRBV6-1 | CASSAFNVPGTGWETQYF | TGTGCCAGCAGTGCGTTCAATGTACCAGGTACCGGTTGGGAGACCCAGTACTTC
- | few | TRBJ1-3 | 15 | TRBV6-5 | CASSYVSSSGNTIYF | TGTGCCAGCAGTTACGTTAGCTCCTCTGGAAACACCATATATTTT
- | - | TRBJ1-1 | 14 | TRBV11-3 | CASSLGGSDTEAFF | TGTGCCAGCAGCCTCGGAGGGAGCGACACTGAAGCTTTCTTT
- | - | TRBJ2-3 | 12 | TRBV28 | CASLGSALTQYF | TGTGCCAGCCTCGGGTCAGCACTTACGCAGTATTTT
- | few | TRBJ1-3 | 14 | TRBV2 | CATRTPSAGNTIYF | TGTGCCACTAGAACCCCTAGTGCTGGAAACACCATATATTTT
- | - | TRBJ2-4 | 16 | TRBV7-6 | CASSLGGAVAKNIQYF | TGTGCCAGCAGCTTAGGTGGGGCAGTAGCCAAAAACATTCAGTACTTC
- | - | TRBJ2-1 | 15 | TRBV27 | CASTRDPQGRNEQFF | TGTGCCAGCACTCGCGACCCCCAGGGTAGGAATGAGCAGTTCTTC